This T cell receptor (beta chain) derives from a study of regulatory T cells in long-lasting Graves disease. The germline CDR1 and CDR2 sequences are SGHRS and YFSETQ. The V end was cut by 9 bases, the J end by 7 bases, with 10 bases between. The CDR3 is made up of 11 amino acids. Both iRepertoire HTBI primers and Arm-PCR of CDR3 regions were used to build the TCR beta libraries. TCRdb called the multiplex PCR reads again in MiXCR, with one record for every CDR3 protein. In the table there are roughly 510,000 distinct CDR3 sequences, 16% of which are singletons. The time point was: newly diagnosed GD, antithyroid drugs for less than 3 months. Extracted PBMC RNA gave rise to the TCR library. This clonotype has at least ten counts. A further study also used this sample, focusing on T cells in Graves' hyperthyroidism and ophthalmopathy.

The source is a man aged 18 to 30 with Graves disease. The rearrangement uses TRBV5-1 and TRBJ2-2, with D hard to call. The input for sequencing was peripheral blood mononuclear cells (PBMCs), taken at new diagnosis, from a patient treated with antithyroid drugs. CDR3 coding DNA: TGCGCCACCCGAGATGACGGGGAGCTGTTTTTT. It is translated as CATRDDGELFF.